Listed here is a single T cell receptor beta chain. Its antigen is undetermined. Per the germline V gene, CDR1 is SGHVS and CDR2 is FNYEAQ. The trim removed 4 bases at V and 8 bases at J, leaving 5 bases unmatched. The CDR3 covers 14 residues. This sample was taken from a study of CD8+ T cells in alopecia areata. Across the whole study: Those treated were given oral tofacitinib at 5 to 10 mg twice daily.

Findings and limits, study-wide: There was only one nonresponder, so it was unclear how baseline CD8+ expansion relates to response. Many expanded lesional clones stayed in scalp and blood while on tofacitinib.

The treatment denotes: oral pan-JAK inhibitor, 5-10 mg twice daily. Alopecia areata patients had lesional scalp punch biopsies and peripheral blood taken from them. Following RNA extraction, reverse transcription yielded cDNA that acted as the sequencing template. Data came from immunoSEQ multiplex PCR; TCRdb stores just in-frame clones and leaves some out. The table records under 200,000 clones, about three fifths of them present only once. The rearrangement uses TRBV7-6 and TRBJ2-1; 10 nucleotides line up with TRBD1. The TCR comes from a human donor with alopecia areata. The sequencing used CD4+ T cells sorted from blood, collected at week 4, from a patient treated with tofacitinib. As DNA, the CDR3 is TGTGCCAGCAGCTCGGGACAGGGGTTCGATGAGCAGTTCTTC. As protein: CASSSGQGFDEQFF.